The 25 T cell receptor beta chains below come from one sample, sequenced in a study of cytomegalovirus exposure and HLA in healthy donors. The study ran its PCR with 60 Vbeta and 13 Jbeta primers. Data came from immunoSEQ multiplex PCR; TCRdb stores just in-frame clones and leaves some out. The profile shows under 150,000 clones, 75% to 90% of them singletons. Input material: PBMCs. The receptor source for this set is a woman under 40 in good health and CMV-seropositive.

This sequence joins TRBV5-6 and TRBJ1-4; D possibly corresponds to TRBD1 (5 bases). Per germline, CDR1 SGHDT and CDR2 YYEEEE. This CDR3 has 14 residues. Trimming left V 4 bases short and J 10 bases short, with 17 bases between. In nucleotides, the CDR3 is TGTGCCAGCAGCCCCCGGGGGGATTTCGGAAAACTGTTTTTT. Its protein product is CASSPRGDFGKLFF.

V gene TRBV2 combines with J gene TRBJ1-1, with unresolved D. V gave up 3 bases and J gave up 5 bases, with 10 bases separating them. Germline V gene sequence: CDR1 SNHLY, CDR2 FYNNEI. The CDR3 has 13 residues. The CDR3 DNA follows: TGTGCCAGCAGTGAGGCGGGGTTGACTGAAGCTTTCTTT. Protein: CASSEAGLTEAFF.

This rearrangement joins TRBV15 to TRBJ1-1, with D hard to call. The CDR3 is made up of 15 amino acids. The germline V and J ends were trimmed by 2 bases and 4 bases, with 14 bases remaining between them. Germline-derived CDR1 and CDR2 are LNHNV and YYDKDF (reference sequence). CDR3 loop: CATSRPSTSPTEAFF. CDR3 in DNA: TGTGCCACCAGCAGACCTTCTACTTCCCCCACTGAAGCTTTCTTT.

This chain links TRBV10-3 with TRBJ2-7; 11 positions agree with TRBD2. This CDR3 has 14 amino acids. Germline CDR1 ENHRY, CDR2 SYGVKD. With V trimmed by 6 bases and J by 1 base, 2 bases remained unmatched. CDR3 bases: TGTGCCATCAGGGGGACTAGCGGATCCTACGAGCAGTACTTC. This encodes CAIRGTSGSYEQYF.

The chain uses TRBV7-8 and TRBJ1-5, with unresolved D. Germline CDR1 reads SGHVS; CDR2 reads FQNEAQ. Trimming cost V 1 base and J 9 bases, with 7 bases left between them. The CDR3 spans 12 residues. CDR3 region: CASSLDRGPQHF. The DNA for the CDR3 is TGTGCCAGCAGCTTAGACCGGGGGCCCCAGCATTTT.

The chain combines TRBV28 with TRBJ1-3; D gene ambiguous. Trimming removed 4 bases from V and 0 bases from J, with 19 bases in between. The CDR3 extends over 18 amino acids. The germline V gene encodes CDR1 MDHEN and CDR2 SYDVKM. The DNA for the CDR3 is TGTGCCAGCAGTTACCAAGCAGGCTCAACTGGCTCTGGAAACACCATATATTTT. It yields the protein CASSYQAGSTGSGNTIYF.

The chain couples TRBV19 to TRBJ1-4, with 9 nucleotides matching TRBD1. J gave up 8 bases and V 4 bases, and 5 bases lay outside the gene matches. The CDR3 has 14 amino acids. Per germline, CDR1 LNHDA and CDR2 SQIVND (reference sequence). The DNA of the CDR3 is TGTGCCAGTAGTAAGACAGGGGGTGACGAAAAACTGTTTTTT. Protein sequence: CASSKTGGDEKLFF.

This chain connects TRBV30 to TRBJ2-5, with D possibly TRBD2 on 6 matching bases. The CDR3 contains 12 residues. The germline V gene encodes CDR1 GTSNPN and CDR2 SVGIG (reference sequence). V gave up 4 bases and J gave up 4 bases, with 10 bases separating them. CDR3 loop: CAWMVAAETQYF. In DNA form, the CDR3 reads TGTGCCTGGATGGTAGCGGCAGAGACCCAGTACTTC. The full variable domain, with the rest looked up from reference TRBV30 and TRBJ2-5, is SQTIHQWPATLVQPVGSPLSLECTVEGTSNPNLYWYRQAAGRGLQLLFYSVGIGQISSEVPQNLSASRPQDRQFILSSKKLLLSDSGFYLCAWMVAAETQYFGPGTRLLVL.

As DNA, the CDR3 is TGTGCCAGCAGTTACACCCGGGACTACACCTACGAGCAGTACTTC. This sequence encodes CASSYTRDYTYEQYF. The rearrangement links TRBV6-5 to TRBJ2-7; TRBD2 matches at 7 bases. The CDR3 runs to 15 residues. Germline V gene sequence: CDR1 MNHEY, CDR2 SVGAGI. Trimming took 2 bases from V and 2 from J; bases not matched to a gene: 6.

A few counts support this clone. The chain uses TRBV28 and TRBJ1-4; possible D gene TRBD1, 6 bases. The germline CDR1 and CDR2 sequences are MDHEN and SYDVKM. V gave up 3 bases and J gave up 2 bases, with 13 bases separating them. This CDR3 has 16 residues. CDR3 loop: CASSFRGRSTNEKLFF. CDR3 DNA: TGTGCCAGCAGTTTCAGGGGTCGATCGACTAATGAAAAACTGTTTTTT.

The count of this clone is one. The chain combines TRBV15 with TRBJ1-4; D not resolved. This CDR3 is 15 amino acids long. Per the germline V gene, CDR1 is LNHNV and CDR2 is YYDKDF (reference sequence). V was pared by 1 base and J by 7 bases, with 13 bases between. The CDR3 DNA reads TGTGCCACCAGCAGAGGTACGGGAGCGGGTGAAAAACTGTTTTTT. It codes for CATSRGTGAGEKLFF.

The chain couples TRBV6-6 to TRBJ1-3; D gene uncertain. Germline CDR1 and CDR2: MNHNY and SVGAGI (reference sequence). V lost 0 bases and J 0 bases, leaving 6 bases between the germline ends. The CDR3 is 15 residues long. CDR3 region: CASSYSTYSGNTIYF. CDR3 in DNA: TGTGCCAGCAGTTACTCGACATACTCTGGAAACACCATATATTTT.

CDR3: CASSTRTSGGPTYEQYF. Here the CDR3 DNA reads TGTGCCAGCAGTACCCGGACTAGCGGGGGTCCCACCTACGAGCAGTACTTC. The gene calls are TRBV28 and TRBJ2-7; 13 nucleotides line up with TRBD2. The germline CDR1 and CDR2 sequences are MDHEN and SYDVKM. J gave up 2 bases and V 5 bases, and 9 bases lay outside the gene matches. This CDR3 comprises 17 residues.

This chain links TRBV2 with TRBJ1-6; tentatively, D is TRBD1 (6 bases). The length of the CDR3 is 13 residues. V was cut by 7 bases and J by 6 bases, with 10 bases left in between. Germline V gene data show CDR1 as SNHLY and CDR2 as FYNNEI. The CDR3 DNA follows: TGTGCCAGCAACGCCAGGGGTAATTCACCCCTCCACTTT. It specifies CASNARGNSPLHF.

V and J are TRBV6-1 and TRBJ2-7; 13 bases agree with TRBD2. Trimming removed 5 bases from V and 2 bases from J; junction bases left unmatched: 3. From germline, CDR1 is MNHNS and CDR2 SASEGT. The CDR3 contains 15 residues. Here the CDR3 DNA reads TGTGCCAGCAGTCTGGGACTAGCGGGGACCTACGAGCAGTACTTC. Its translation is CASSLGLAGTYEQYF.

The CDR3 DNA reads TGTGCCAGCAGCTTTGGAGGGACAGACGTCTACGAGCAGTACTTC. This encodes CASSFGGTDVYEQYF. V gene TRBV5-6 combines with J gene TRBJ2-7; maybe TRBD1 (7 bases). The CDR3 loop spans 15 amino acids. Trimming pared 2 bases from V and 3 bases from J, leaving 15 bases between. CDR1 SGHDT and CDR2 YYEEEE come from the germline V gene.

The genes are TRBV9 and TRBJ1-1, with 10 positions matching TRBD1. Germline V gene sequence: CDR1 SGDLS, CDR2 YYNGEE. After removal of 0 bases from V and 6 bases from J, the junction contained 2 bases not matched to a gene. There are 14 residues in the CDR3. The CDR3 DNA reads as TGTGCCAGCAGCGTAGCTGGACAGGGGGCTGAAGCTTTCTTT. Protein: CASSVAGQGAEAFF.

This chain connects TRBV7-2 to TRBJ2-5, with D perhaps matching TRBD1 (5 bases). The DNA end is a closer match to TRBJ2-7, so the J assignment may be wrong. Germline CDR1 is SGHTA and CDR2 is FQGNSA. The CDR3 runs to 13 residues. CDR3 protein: CASSKDNSYEQYF. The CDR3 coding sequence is TGTGCCAGCAGTAAGGACAATTCCTACGAGCAGTACTTC.

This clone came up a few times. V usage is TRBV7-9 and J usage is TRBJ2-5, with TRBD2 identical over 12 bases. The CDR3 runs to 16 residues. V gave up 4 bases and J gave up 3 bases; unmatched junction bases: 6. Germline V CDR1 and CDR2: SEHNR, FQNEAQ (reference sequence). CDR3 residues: CASSYGWTSGKETQYF. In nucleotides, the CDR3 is TGTGCCAGCAGCTACGGTTGGACTAGCGGGAAAGAGACCCAGTACTTC.

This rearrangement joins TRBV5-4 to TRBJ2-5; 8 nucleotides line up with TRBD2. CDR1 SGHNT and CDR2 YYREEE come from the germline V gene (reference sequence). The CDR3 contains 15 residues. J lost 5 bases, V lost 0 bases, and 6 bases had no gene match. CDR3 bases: TGTGCCAGCAGCTTGGTGACGGGGGGGACGGAGACCCAGTACTTC. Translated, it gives CASSLVTGGTETQYF.

CDR3 sequence (DNA): TGTGCCAGCAGCGCCCCGCAAAGGAGGGGGCAGACTGAAGCTTTCTTT. This encodes CASSAPQRRGQTEAFF. The chain couples TRBV11-2 to TRBJ1-1; 7 positions agree with TRBD1. CDR3 length equals 16 residues. The germline CDR1 and CDR2 sequences are SGHAT and FQNNGV. V lost 5 bases and J lost 5; bases outside the gene matches: 14.

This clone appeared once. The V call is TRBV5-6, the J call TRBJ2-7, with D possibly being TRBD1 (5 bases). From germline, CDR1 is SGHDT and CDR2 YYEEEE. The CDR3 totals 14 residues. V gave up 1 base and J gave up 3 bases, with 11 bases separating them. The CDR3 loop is CASSLRQGIYEQYF. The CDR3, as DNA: TGTGCCAGCAGCTTGAGGCAGGGTATCTACGAGCAGTACTTC.

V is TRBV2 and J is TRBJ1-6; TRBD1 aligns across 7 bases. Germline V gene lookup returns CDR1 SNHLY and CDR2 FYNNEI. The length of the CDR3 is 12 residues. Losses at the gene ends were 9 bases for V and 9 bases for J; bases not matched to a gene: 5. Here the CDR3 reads CASRQGGSPLHF. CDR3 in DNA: TGTGCCAGTCGACAGGGAGGTTCACCCCTCCACTTT. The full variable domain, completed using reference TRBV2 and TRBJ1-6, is EPEVTQTPSHQVTQMGQEVILRCVPISNHLYFYWYRQILGQKVEFLVSFYNNEISEKSEIFDDQFSVERPDGSNFTLKIRSTKLEDSAMYFCASRQGGSPLHFGNGTRLTVT.

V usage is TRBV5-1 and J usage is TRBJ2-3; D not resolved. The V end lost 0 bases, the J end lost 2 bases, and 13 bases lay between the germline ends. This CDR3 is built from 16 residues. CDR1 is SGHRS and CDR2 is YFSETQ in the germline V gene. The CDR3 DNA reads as TGCGCCAGCAGCTTGGAAGGTGGGCCCTCCACAGATACGCAGTATTTT. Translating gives CASSLEGGPSTDTQYF.

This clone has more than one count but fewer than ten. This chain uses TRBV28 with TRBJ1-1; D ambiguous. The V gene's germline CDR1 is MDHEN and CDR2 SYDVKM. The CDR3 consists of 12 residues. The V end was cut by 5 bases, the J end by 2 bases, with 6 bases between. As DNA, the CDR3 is TGTGCCAGCAGTGTCCTTAACACTGAAGCTTTCTTT. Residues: CASSVLNTEAFF.